Sequencing of this T cell receptor beta chain was carried out in a study of a mutant IDH1 vaccine in newly diagnosed glioma (dated by TCRdb to the early 2020s). In terms of the full investigation: Eight vaccinations were administered to patients in weeks 1, 3, 5, 7, 11, 15, 19 and 23, corresponding to visits V03 through V10. Vaccination began 4-6 weeks after radiotherapy alone, or alongside temozolomide cycles in the chemotherapy-containing groups. Of the approximately 32 treated patients, about 62% were male and approximately 40% were female, and the mean age was 40.4 years. Prior to enrollment, patients had been given standard therapy consisting of radiotherapy alone, temozolomide alone, or radiochemotherapy with temozolomide, with the combination given to most patients. Six visits were used for peripheral blood collection: V03 (baseline), V05, V07, V10, V12 and V13. Longitudinal TCRB deep sequencing was done for about two dozen treated patients, wherever samples were available for exploratory analyses.

A note on this clone: No antigen is known for it. Per-base quality was not reported, and no clone a single base away is much larger than it.

CDR1 SNHLY and CDR2 FYNNEI are derived from the germline V gene. V gives up 3 bases and J gives up 3 bases, and the segment between their germline ends measures 11 bases. Including cysteine and phenylalanine, the CDR3 has 14 amino acids. Kept here is only the CDR3 DNA, which spans 42 bases and is read in frame from base 1. Library preparation employed the immunoSEQ multiplex PCR assay. Rearranged TCR beta chain sequences were amplified with the hsTCRB Kit following the manufacturer's protocol. Sequencing of TCRB libraries was carried out on an Illumina MiSeq. For the original study's pipeline: The proprietary platform of the kit vendor was used for demultiplexing, trimming and gene mapping. TCRdb carries this immuneACCESS record with in-frame sequences only. Its versions omit some clonotypes, under half of them owing to an unresolved V gene in the studies checked, with the rest unexplained. That table gives V, J and clone size, and the DNA gave D and trimming. This sample is represented by nearly 55,000 clones; approximately 82% of them were singletons. The ten biggest clones cover roughly 3.5% of the sample.

Read against the paper, the sample's time point label means: week 5, during vaccination. Each vaccine dose was 300 ug of a 20-mer mutant IDH1 peptide in Montanide, given subcutaneously with topical imiquimod. All donors had newly diagnosed IDH1-mutant astrocytomas of WHO grade 3 or 4 that showed loss of nuclear ATRX. The samples were drawn from NOA16, a multicentre, single-arm, open-label phase I trial in Germany that tested a mutant IDH1 peptide vaccine in humans for the first time. The DNeasy Blood and Tissue Kit was used to extract genomic DNA from EDTA blood for TCRB sequencing. Overall study outcomes, separate from this receptor: Availability determined which PBMC samples were chosen for TCRB deep sequencing. The authors stated that sample limitations prevented analyses of patient blood samples from being reproduced. Immune responses induced by the vaccine were seen in 93.3% of patients across multiple MHC alleles. Pseudoprogression seemed to be unrelated to changes in the top peripheral T cell clonotypes found by TCRB sequencing.

The chain uses TRBV2 and TRBJ1-1; there is no confident call for the D gene. This receptor was identified in a man in his thirties or forties with glioma. The source was PBMCs, collected from a glioma patient whose treatment included an IDH1 peptide vaccine. The DNA sequence reads TGTGCCAGCAGTGATTTGGAGGCCCACACTGAAGCTTTCTTT. It translates to CASSDLEAHTEAFF.